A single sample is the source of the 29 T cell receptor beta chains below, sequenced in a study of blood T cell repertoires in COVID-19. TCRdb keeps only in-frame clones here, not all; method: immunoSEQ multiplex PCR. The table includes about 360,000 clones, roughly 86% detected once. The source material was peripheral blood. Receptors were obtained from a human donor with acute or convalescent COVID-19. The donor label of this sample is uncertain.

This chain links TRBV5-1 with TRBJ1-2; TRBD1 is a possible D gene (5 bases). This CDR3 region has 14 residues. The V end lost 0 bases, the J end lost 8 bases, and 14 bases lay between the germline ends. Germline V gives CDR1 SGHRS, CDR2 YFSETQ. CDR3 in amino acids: CASSLGDSRSGYTF. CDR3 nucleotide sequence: TGCGCCAGCAGCTTGGGCGACAGTCGCTCGGGCTACACCTTC.

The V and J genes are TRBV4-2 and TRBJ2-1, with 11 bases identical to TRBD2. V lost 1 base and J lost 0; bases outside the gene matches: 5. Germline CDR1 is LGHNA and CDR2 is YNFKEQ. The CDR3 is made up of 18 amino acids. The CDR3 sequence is CASSQGSSGGFSYNEQFF. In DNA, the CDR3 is TGTGCCAGCAGCCAAGGATCTAGCGGGGGGTTCTCCTACAATGAGCAGTTCTTC.

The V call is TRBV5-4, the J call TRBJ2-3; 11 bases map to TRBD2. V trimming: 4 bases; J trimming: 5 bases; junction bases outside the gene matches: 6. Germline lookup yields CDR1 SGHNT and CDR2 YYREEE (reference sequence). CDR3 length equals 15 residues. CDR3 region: CASSQQGTSGDTQYF. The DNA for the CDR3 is TGTGCCAGCAGCCAACAAGGGACTAGCGGAGATACGCAGTATTTT. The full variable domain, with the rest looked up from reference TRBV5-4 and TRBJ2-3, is ETGVTQSPTHLIKTRGQQVTLRCSSQSGHNTVSWYQQALGQGPQFIFQYYREEENGRGNFPPRFSGLQFPNYSSELNVNALELDDSALYLCASSQQGTSGDTQYFGPGTRLTVL.

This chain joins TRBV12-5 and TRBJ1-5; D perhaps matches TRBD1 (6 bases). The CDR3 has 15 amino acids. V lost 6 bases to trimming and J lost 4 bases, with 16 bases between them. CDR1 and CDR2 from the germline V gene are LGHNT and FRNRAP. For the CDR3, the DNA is TGTGCTAGTGGGCCCCATGGACAGATAAATCAGCCCCAGCATTTT. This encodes CASGPHGQINQPQHF.

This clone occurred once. Here the CDR3 DNA reads TGCAGTGCTAGTAGGTCGGCGGCAACTAATGAAAAACTGTTTTTT. It encodes CSASRSAATNEKLFF. The chain combines TRBV20-1 with TRBJ1-4; D is unclear. Trimming took 3 bases from V and 0 from J, leaving 11 bases between them. The CDR3 extends over 15 amino acids. CDR1 and CDR2 from the germline V gene are DFQATT and SNEGSKA (reference sequence).

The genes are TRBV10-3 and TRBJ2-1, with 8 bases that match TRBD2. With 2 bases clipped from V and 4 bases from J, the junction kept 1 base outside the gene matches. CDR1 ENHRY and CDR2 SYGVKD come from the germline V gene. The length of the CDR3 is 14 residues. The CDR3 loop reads CAISEREGYNEQFF. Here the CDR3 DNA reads TGTGCCATCAGTGAGCGGGAGGGTTACAATGAGCAGTTCTTC.

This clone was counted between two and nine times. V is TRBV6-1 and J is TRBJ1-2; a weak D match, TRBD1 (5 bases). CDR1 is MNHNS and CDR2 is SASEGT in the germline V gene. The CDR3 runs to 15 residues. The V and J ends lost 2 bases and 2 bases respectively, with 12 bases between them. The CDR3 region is CASSELTGSNYGYTF. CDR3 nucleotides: TGTGCCAGCAGTGAACTTACAGGCTCGAACTATGGCTACACCTTC.

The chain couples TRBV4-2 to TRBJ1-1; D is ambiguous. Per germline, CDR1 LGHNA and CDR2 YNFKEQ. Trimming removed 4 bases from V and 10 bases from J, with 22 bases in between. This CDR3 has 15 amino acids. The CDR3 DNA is TGTGCCAGCAGCCGAGCGGCACACGGTGAGGGTTCAGCTTTCTTT. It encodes CASSRAAHGEGSAFF.

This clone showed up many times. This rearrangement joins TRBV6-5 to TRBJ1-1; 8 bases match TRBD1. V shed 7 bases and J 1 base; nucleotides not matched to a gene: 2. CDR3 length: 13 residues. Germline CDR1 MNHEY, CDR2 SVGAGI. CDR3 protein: CASTTGGNTEAFF. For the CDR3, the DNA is TGTGCCAGCACTACAGGGGGGAACACTGAAGCTTTCTTT.

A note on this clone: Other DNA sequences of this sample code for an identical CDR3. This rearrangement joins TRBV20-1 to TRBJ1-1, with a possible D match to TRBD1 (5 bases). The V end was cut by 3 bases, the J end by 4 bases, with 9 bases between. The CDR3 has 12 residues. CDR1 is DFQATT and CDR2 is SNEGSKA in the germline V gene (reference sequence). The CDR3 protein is CSASRQGTEAFF. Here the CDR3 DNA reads TGCAGTGCTAGTCGGCAGGGCACTGAAGCTTTCTTT.

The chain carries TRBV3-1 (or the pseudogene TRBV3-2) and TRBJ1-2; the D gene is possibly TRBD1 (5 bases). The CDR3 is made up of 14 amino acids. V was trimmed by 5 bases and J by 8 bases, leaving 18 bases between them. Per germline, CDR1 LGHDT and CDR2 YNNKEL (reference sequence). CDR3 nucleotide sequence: TGTGCCAGCAGCTGGGGATCGGGGGAAGAAGGCTACACCTTC. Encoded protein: CASSWGSGEEGYTF.

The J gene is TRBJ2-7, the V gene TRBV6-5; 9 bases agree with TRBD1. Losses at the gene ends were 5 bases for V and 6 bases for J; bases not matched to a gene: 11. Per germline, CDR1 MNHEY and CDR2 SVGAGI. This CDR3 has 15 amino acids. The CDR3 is CASSTPGQGRGEQYF. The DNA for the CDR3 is TGTGCCAGCAGTACCCCGGGACAGGGTCGGGGCGAGCAGTACTTC.

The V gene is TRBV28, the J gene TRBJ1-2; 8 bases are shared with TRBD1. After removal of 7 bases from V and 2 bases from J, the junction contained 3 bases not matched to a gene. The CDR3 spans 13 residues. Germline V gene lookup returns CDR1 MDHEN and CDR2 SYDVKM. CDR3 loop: CASITGGNYGYTF. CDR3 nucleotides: TGTGCCAGCATCACAGGGGGGAACTATGGCTACACCTTC.

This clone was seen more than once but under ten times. CDR3 in DNA: TGTGCCAGCAGCTGGGGGGATAACTCAAGGATCCACCAGCATTTT. This codes for CASSWGDNSRIHQHF. The rearrangement joins TRBV5-8 to TRBJ1-5, with a possible D match to TRBD1 (5 bases). This CDR3 has 15 amino acids. Germline CDR1 reads SGHTS; CDR2 reads YDEGEE. V was clipped by 3 bases and J by 12 bases, with 22 bases between them. Together with reference TRBV5-8 and TRBJ1-5, the CDR3 gives the full variable domain: EAGVTQSPTHLIKTRGQQATLRCSPISGHTSVYWYQQALGLGLQFLLWYDEGEERNRGNFPPRFSGRQFPNYSSELNVNALELEDSALYLCASSWGDNSRIHQHFGDGTRLSIL.

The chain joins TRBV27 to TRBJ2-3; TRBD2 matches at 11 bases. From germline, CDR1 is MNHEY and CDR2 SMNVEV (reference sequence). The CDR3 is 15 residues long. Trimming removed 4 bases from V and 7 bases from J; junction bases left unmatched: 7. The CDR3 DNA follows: TGTGCCAGCAGTTCCCTAGCGGGGGGACGGAATACGCAGTATTTT. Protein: CASSSLAGGRNTQYF.

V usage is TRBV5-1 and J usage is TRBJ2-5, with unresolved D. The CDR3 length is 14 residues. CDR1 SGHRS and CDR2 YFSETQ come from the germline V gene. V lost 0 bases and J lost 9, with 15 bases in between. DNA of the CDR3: TGCGCCAGCAGCTTGGTTAGCCCAAATCCGGCCCAGTACTTC. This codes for CASSLVSPNPAQYF. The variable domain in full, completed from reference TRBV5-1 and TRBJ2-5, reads KAGVTQTPRYLIKTRGQQVTLSCSPISGHRSVSWYQQTPGQGLQFLFEYFSETQRNKGNFPGRFSGRQFSNSRSEMNVSTLELGDSALYLCASSLVSPNPAQYFGPGTRLLVL.

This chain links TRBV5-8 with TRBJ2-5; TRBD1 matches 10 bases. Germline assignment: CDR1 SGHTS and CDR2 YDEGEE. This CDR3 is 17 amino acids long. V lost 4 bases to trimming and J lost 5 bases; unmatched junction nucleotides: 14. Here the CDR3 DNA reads TGTGCCAGCAGCCAGTTCATTAAATCGGGACAGGGGGAGACCCAGTACTTC. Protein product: CASSQFIKSGQGETQYF.

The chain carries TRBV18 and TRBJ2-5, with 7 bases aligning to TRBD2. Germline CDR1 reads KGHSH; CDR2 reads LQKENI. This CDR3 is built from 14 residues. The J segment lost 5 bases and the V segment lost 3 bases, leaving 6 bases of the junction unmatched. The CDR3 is CASSPNWGGETQYF. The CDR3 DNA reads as TGTGCCAGCTCACCGAACTGGGGGGGGGAGACCCAGTACTTC.

CDR3 DNA: TGTGCCAGTAGTAAGACAGGGGCTTCCTATGGCTACACCTTC. It is translated as CASSKTGASYGYTF. The genes are TRBV19 and TRBJ1-2; 8 bases map to TRBD1. This CDR3 is 14 amino acids long. With 4 bases clipped from V and 4 bases from J, the junction kept 5 bases outside the gene matches. Germline CDR1 LNHDA, CDR2 SQIVND (reference sequence).

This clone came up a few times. The CDR3 is CAYGTGNQPQHF. The DNA for the CDR3 is TGTGCCTACGGGACAGGGAATCAGCCCCAGCATTTT. The gene calls are TRBV12-3 or TRBV12-4 and TRBJ1-5, with 9 nucleotides matching TRBD1. The CDR3 extends over 12 amino acids. Trimming took 11 bases from V and 4 from J; bases not matched to a gene: 3.

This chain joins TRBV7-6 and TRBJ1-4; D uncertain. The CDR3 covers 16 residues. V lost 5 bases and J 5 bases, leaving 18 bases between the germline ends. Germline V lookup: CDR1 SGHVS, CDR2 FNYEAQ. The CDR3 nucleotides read TGTGCCAGCAGCATGACACTCGGACGGAGGAATGAAAAACTGTTTTTT. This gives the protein CASSMTLGRRNEKLFF.

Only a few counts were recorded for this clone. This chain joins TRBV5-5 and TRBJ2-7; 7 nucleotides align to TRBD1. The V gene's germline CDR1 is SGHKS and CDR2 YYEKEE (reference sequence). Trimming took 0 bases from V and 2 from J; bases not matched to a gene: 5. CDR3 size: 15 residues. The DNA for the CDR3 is TGTGCCAGCAGCTTGGGCCCGGGGACAGCCTACGAGCAGTACTTC. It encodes CASSLGPGTAYEQYF.

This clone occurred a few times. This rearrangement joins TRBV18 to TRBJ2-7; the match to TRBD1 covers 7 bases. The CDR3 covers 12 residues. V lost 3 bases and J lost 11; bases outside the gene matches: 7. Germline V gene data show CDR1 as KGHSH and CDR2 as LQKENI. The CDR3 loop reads CASSPDRESEYF. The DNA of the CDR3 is TGTGCCAGCTCACCCGACAGGGAGTCCGAGTACTTC. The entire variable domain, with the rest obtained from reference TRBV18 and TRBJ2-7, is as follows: NAGVMQNPRHLVRRRGQEARLRCSPMKGHSHVYWYRQLPEEGLKFMVYLQKENIIDESGMPKERFSAEFPKEGPSILRIQQVVRGDSAAYFCASSPDRESEYFGPGTRLTVT.

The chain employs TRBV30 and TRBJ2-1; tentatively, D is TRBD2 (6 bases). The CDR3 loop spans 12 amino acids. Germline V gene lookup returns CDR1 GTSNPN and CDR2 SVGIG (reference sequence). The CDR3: CARGAGNNEQFF. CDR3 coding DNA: TGTGCGAGAGGGGCGGGAAACAATGAGCAGTTCTTC.

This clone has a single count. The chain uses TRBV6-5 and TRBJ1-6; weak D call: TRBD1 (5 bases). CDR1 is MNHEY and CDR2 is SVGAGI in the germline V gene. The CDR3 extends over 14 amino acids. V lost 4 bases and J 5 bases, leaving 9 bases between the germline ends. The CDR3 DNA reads TGTGCCAGCAGTTTGGGGCGCCATAATTCACCCCTCCACTTT. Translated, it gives CASSLGRHNSPLHF.

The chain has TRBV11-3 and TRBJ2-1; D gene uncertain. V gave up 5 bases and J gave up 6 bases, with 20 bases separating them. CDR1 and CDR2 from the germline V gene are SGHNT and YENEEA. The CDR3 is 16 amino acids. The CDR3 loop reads CASSREASVPSNEQFF. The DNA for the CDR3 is TGTGCCAGCAGCCGTGAGGCGTCGGTACCCAGCAATGAGCAGTTCTTC.

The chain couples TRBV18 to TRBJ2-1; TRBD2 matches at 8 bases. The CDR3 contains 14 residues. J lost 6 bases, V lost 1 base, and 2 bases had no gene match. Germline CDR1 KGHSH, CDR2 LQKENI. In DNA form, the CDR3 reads TGTGCCAGCTCACCACAGGGGACTAGCAATGAGCAGTTCTTC. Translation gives CASSPQGTSNEQFF.

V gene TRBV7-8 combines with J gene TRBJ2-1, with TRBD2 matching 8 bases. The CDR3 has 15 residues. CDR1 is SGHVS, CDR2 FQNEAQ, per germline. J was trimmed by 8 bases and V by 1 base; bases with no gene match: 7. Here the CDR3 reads CASSLVGGRFDEQFF. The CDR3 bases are TGTGCCAGCAGCTTAGTCGGCGGGAGGTTTGATGAGCAGTTCTTC. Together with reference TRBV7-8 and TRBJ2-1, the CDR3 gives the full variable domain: GAGVSQSPRYKVAKRGQDVALRCDPISGHVSLFWYQQALGQGPEFLTYFQNEAQLDKSGLPSDRFFAERPEGSVSTLKIQRTQQEDSAVYLCASSLVGGRFDEQFFGPGTRLTVL.

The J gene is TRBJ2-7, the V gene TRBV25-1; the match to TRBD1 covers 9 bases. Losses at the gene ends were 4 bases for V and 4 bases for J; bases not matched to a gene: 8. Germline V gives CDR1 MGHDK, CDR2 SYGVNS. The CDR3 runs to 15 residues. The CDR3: CASSGAGTGLYEQYF. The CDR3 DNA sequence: TGTGCCAGCAGTGGGGCCGGGACAGGGCTGTACGAGCAGTACTTC.